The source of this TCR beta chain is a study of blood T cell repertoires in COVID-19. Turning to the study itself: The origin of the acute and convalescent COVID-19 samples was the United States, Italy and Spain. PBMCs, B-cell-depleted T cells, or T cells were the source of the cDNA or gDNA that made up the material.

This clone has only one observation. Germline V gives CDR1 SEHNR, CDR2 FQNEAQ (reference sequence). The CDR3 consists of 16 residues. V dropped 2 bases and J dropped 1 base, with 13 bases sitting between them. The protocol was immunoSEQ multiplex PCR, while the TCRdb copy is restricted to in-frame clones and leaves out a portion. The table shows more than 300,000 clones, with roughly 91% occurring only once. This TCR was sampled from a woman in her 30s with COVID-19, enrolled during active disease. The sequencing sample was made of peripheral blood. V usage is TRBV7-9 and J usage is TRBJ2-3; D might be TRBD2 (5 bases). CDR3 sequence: CASSLYGSGGTDTQYF. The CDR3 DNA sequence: TGTGCCAGCAGCTTATATGGAAGCGGAGGCACAGATACGCAGTATTTT.